This TCR beta chain was observed in a study of blood T cell repertoires in COVID-19. Study at large: Sources were T cells, B-cell-depleted T cells, or PBMCs; the material itself was cDNA or gDNA.

Trimming took off 0 bases at V and 2 bases at J, with 10 bases between the two ends. The CDR3 has 15 amino acids. CDR1 is KGHSH and CDR2 is LQKENI in the germline V gene. The method was immunoSEQ multiplex PCR; TCRdb's version includes in-frame clones alone and lacks a portion of them. The repertoire holds about 300,000 clones, with roughly 88% as singletons. This clone came up a few times. At the DNA level, this CDR3 is encoded by other sequences in the same sample as well. The specimen was peripheral blood. The chain couples TRBV18 to TRBJ1-1; possible D gene TRBD1, 6 bases. The receptor comes from a young woman who had recovered from COVID-19. CDR3 sequence (DNA): TGTGCCAGCTCACCACCGGGGGGGCAAAACACTGAAGCTTTCTTT. Translation gives CASSPPGGQNTEAFF.